One sample yielded the 16 T cell receptor beta chains listed below, sequenced in a study of CD8+ T cells in alopecia areata (dated by TCRdb to the late 2010s). Receptor amplification or capture employed the immunoSEQ multiplex PCR assay. RNA was extracted from all samples and reverse transcribed into cDNA, which served as template for TCR sequencing. The table was pulled from immuneACCESS by TCRdb, which kept in-frame rearrangements only. Such tables lose some clones; where checked, under half of the loss comes from unresolved V genes, and the rest has no known cause. The sample has about 110,000 clones on record, less than 90% of them singletons. Roughly 23% of the sample lies in the top ten. Sample time point, as interpreted from the label and publication: less than 30 weeks on oral tofacitinib. The treatment or condition label, as the study defines it: oral pan-JAK inhibitor, 5-10 mg twice daily.

Sequenced material: CD8+ T cells sorted from blood, taken at week 24, from a patient treated with tofacitinib. The receptors come from a human donor with alopecia areata.

The chain couples TRBV12-2 to TRBJ2-3; the table's TRBD2 call for D was not verified on the DNA. TRBV12-2 is a pseudogene. The CDR3 covers 17 residues. For the CDR3, the DNA is TGTGCAAGTCGCACCCCGGGACTAGCGGGGGGGCGGCTCGCGCAGTATTTT. Translated: CASRTPGLAGGRLAQYF.

Concerning this clone: Other DNA sequences in the sample encode the same CDR3. The CDR3, as DNA: TGTGCCTGGAGATCAGCGGGGGGTCTCTCCTACGAGCAGTACTTC. Translation: CAWRSAGGLSYEQYF. This sequence joins TRBV30 and TRBJ2-7; 9 nucleotides align to TRBD2. The CDR3 length is 15 residues. Germline CDR1 and CDR2: GTSNPN and SVGIG (reference sequence). J was trimmed by 0 bases and V by 3 bases; bases with no gene match: 6.

Worth noting for this clone: An end of the junction does not agree with germline; a read error may underlie this. V gene TRBV29-1 combines with J gene TRBJ1-5; 9 bases fit TRBD1. The CDR3 runs 13 residues. The germline V gene encodes CDR1 SQVTM and CDR2 ANQGSEA. CDR3: CSVQDRGAQPQHF. The CDR3 DNA sequence: TGCAGCGTTCAAGACAGGGGGGCTCAGCCCCAGCATTTT.

In nucleotides, the CDR3 is TGTGCCAGCAGCGACAATGCGCGGGGGGGACAAGAGACCCAGTACTTC. Residues: CASSDNARGGQETQYF. The chain employs TRBV7-2 and TRBJ2-5; 9 bases agree with TRBD2. V trimming: 5 bases; J trimming: 2 bases; junction bases outside the gene matches: 9. The CDR3 extends over 16 amino acids. Germline V lookup: CDR1 SGHTA, CDR2 FQGNSA.

V usage is TRBV29-1 and J usage is TRBJ2-5; D assignment may be TRBD1 or TRBD2 (7 bases each). Trimming shortened V by 0 bases and J by 9 bases, and 23 bases separated the two germline ends. The germline CDR1 and CDR2 sequences are SQVTM and ANQGSEA. There are 16 residues in the CDR3. CDR3 protein: CSVEDGLQGGPGAQYF. CDR3 nucleotides: TGCAGCGTTGAAGATGGACTGCAGGGGGGGCCTGGGGCCCAGTACTTC.

The chain combines TRBV4-2 with TRBJ2-3, with TRBD2 matching over 9 bases. The trim removed 0 bases at V and 2 bases at J, leaving 9 bases unmatched. This CDR3 region has 18 residues. Germline values: CDR1 LGHNA, CDR2 YNFKEQ. CDR3 in DNA: TGTGCCAGCAGCCAAGATGGGGCTAGCGGGGTTCTCACAGATACGCAGTATTTT. It yields the protein CASSQDGASGVLTDTQYF.

V is TRBV6-5 and J is TRBJ2-1; either TRBD1 or TRBD2 may supply D (5 bases each). The germline V gene has CDR1 MNHEY and CDR2 SVGAGI. The CDR3 loop spans 13 amino acids. V lost 0 bases and J lost 13, with 13 bases in between. Here the CDR3 DNA reads TGTGCCAGCAGTTACTCGGGGACCCAGAAACAGTTCTTC. Amino acid sequence: CASSYSGTQKQFF.

This clone showed up just once. The chain couples TRBV4-1 to TRBJ1-1, with D uncertain. CDR3 size: 13 residues. Germline-derived CDR1 and CDR2 are MGHRA and YSYEKL. Trimming left V 2 bases short and J 8 bases short, with 12 bases between. The chain's CDR3 is CASSQYKGAEAFF. For the CDR3, the DNA is TGCGCCAGCAGCCAATATAAAGGAGCAGAAGCTTTCTTT.

The rearrangement joins TRBV4-2 to TRBJ2-3, with 7 bases identical to TRBD2. The J segment lost 3 bases and the V segment lost 5 bases, leaving 8 bases of the junction unmatched. Per the germline V gene, CDR1 is LGHNA and CDR2 is YNFKEQ. This CDR3 is built from 15 residues. The CDR3 here is CASSVSGEMTDTQYF. CDR3 nucleotide sequence: TGTGCCAGCAGCGTGAGCGGGGAGATGACAGATACGCAGTATTTT.

V gene TRBV14 combines with J gene TRBJ2-7; D may be TRBD1 or TRBD2 (5 bases each). In germline, CDR1 is SGHDN, CDR2 FVKESK. Trimming took 1 base from V and 1 from J, leaving 11 bases between them. The length of the CDR3 is 15 residues. CDR3 nucleotide sequence: TGTGCCAGCAGCCAAGTCCGGGACGGATCCTACGAGCAGTACTTC. Translating gives CASSQVRDGSYEQYF.

This clone was observed a few times. V gene TRBV7-9 combines with J gene TRBJ1-2, with 11 bases fitting TRBD1. This CDR3 has 15 amino acids. V gave up 4 bases and J gave up 6 bases; unmatched junction bases: 7. CDR1 and CDR2 from the germline V gene are SEHNR and FQNEAQ (reference sequence). DNA for the CDR3: TGTGCCAGCAGCTCCGTAGGACAGGGGGCGGATGGCTACACCTTC. The encoded protein is CASSSVGQGADGYTF.

The chain couples TRBV5-4 to TRBJ2-5; 7 bases fit TRBD1. Trimming cost V 4 bases and J 2 bases; bases outside gene matches: 2. CDR1 and CDR2 (germline): SGHNT, YYREEE (reference sequence). The CDR3 has 13 amino acids. The DNA for the CDR3 is TGTGCCAGCAGCGGCAGGGGGCAAGAGACCCAGTACTTC. Its translation: CASSGRGQETQYF.

This chain links TRBV7-2 with TRBJ2-1, with 9 bases fitting TRBD1. The V segment lost 1 base and the J segment 4 bases; nucleotides outside the gene matches: 2. The CDR3 extends over 15 amino acids. Germline V gene sequence: CDR1 SGHTA, CDR2 FQGNSA. CDR3 protein: CASSLGTGVYNEQFF. DNA for the CDR3: TGTGCCAGCAGCTTAGGGACAGGGGTGTACAATGAGCAGTTCTTC.

This clone was picked up one time. CDR3 sequence: CASSPYWDEQFF. CDR3 DNA: TGCGCCAGCAGCCCCTACTGGGATGAGCAGTTCTTC. V gene TRBV5-1 combines with J gene TRBJ2-1; D is unclear. Trimming removed 4 bases at V and 8 bases at J, with 10 bases between. The length of the CDR3 is 12 residues. In germline, CDR1 is SGHRS, CDR2 YFSETQ.

The sample holds one count of this clone. The V and J genes are TRBV7-9 and TRBJ2-5; D is uncertain. V was trimmed by 3 bases and J by 5 bases, leaving 7 bases between them. Germline lookup yields CDR1 SEHNR and CDR2 FQNEAQ (reference sequence). The CDR3 has 12 residues. Here the CDR3 reads CASSFLKETQYF. The CDR3 DNA is TGTGCCAGCAGCTTTCTCAAGGAGACCCAGTACTTC.

This sequence joins TRBV4-1 and TRBJ1-1; 8 bases agree with TRBD1. There are 13 residues in the CDR3. CDR1 and CDR2 from the germline V gene are MGHRA and YSYEKL. V trimming: 6 bases; J trimming: 4 bases; junction bases outside the gene matches: 4. Written as DNA, the CDR3 is TGCGCCAGCAGGCCTGGACAGGGCACTGAAGCTTTCTTT. This codes for CASRPGQGTEAFF.